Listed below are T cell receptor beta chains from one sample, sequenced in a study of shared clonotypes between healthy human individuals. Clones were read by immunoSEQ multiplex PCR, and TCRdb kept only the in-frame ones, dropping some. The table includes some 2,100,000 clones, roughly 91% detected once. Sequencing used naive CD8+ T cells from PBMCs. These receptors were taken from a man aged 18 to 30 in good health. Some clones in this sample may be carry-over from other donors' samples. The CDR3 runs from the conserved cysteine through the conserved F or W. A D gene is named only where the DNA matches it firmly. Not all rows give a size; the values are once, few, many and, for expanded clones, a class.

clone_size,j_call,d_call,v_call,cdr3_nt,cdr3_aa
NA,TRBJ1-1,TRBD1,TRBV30,TGTGCCTGGAGTGTACGGATCACACGGGACAGGGCCGAAGCTTTCTTT,CAWSVRITRDRAEAFF
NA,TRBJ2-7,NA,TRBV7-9,TGTGCCAGCAGTATTAGCAGGGCCCCCTACGAGCAGTACTTC,CASSISRAPYEQYF
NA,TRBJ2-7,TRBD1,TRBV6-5,TGTGCCAGCAGTTACACAGGGGAAGCCTACGAGCAGTACTTC,CASSYTGEAYEQYF
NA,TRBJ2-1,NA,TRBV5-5,TGTGCCAGCAGCTTGGACCGGGGAGGCAATGAGCAGTTCTTC,CASSLDRGGNEQFF
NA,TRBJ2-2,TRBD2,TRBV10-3,TGTGCCATCAAGGCGGGAGGGAACACCGGGGAGCTGTTTTTT,CAIKAGGNTGELFF
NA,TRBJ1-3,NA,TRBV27,TGTGCCAGCAGTCTTGGACAGCCGATCTCTGGAAACACCATATATTTT,CASSLGQPISGNTIYF
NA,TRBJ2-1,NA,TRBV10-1,TGCGCCAGCAGTGTGGATAACTACAATGAGCAGTTCTTC,CASSVDNYNEQFF
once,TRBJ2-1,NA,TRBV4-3,TGCGCCAGCAGCCAAGCGGGACTCAATGAGCAGTTCTTC,CASSQAGLNEQFF
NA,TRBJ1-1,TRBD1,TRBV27,TGTGCCCCTGAACCAAAACGAGGACAGGGGGCCAACACTGAAGCTTTCTTT,CAPEPKRGQGANTEAFF
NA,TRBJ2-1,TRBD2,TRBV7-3,TGTGCCAGCAGCTTAGGACTAGCGGGAGGGGATGAGCAGTTCTTC,CASSLGLAGGDEQFF
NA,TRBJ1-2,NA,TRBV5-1,TGCGCCAGCAGCGACCTTCCCGGTGATGTACTCTTC,CASSDLPGDVLF
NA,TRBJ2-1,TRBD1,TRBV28,TGTGCCAGCAGTTTAAAGTATTGGGCGGACAGGGGAGGAAACAATGAGCAGTTCTTC,CASSLKYWADRGGNNEQFF
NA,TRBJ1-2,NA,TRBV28,TGTGCCAGCAGGGGACTGTCTGGCTACACCTTC,CASRGLSGYTF